The rows below give T cell receptor beta chains drawn from one sample of a study of early T cells in non-severe SARS-CoV-2 infection. MiXCR, applied by TCRdb to the 5' RACE reads, yields one record per CDR3 protein. The sample consists of some 77,000 distinct CDR3 sequences, about 16% of them appearing once. The sequenced material came from whole blood. These receptors all stem from an adult who was a healthcare worker with PCR-confirmed SARS-CoV-2 infection or an uninfected control (not recorded which). The conserved cysteine and the conserved F or W are not part of the CDR3 here. Only part of the rows carry a size: once, few, many, or a class if the clone is expanded.

TRBV18,once,TRBJ2-1,ASSPSAGGGEQF
TRBV12-3/TRBV12-4,few,TRBJ1-1,ASRPQQGGSTEAF
TRBV29-1,many,TRBJ2-3,SAEGADTQY
TRBV7-9,many,TRBJ1-3,ASSDGPTTGNTIY
TRBV6-5,few,TRBJ1-1,ASSYLRETEAF
TRBV19,few,TRBJ2-5,ASSHRGGQPETQY
TRBV18,few,TRBJ2-1,ASSPNGETSGGNEQF
TRBV19,many,TRBJ1-2,ASSISHPDSSYGYT
TRBV7-9,-,TRBJ1-6,ASSLRDSYNSPLH
TRBV28,few,TRBJ2-5,ASSAGTGGAKTQY
TRBV29-1,once,TRBJ1-2,SVSMGTGNYGYT
TRBV28,few,TRBJ2-3,ASSLAGRTDTQY
TRBV9,-,TRBJ1-1,ASSEGGYTEAL
TRBV27,-,TRBJ2-7,ASSLSPSYEQY
TRBV12-3/TRBV12-4,few,TRBJ1-5,ASSLLGGNQPQH
TRBV5-6,few,TRBJ1-5,ASSLMRTGSGNQPQH
TRBV11-2,-,TRBJ2-1,ASSLWQGDEQF
TRBV30,-,TRBJ2-1,AWTSGRARAEGAF
TRBV27,-,TRBJ2-7,ASSSIENIREQY
TRBV15,-,TRBJ2-5,ATSTTPGSETQY
TRBV2,few,TRBJ2-7,ASTPLAVQY
TRBV11-2,few,TRBJ2-5,ASTLMVRTETQY
TRBV20-1,-,TRBJ1-5,SASSPSIYQPQH
TRBV7-8,few,TRBJ2-1,ASSLALAGSSYNEQF
TRBV2,-,TRBJ2-2,ASSPTRTVNTGELF
TRBV12-5,few,TRBJ1-1,ASGFDDRTEAF
TRBV4-2,-,TRBJ2-2,ASSQRGLVGNTGELF
TRBV12-3/TRBV12-4,few,TRBJ2-4,ASSLTGPKNIQY
TRBV6-5,-,TRBJ2-2,ASSYSGTNTGELF
TRBV11-2,-,TRBJ2-5,ASSLLTAWYQETQY
TRBV11-2,many,TRBJ2-1,ASSQTQSSYNEQF
TRBV3-1,-,TRBJ2-2,ASTSGQVAGELF
TRBV6-2/TRBV6-3,many,TRBJ2-7,ASSYLGGYEQY
TRBV12-3/TRBV12-4,few,TRBJ2-1,ASSSPLGTSGRKNNEQF
TRBV6-2/TRBV6-3,-,TRBJ1-2,ASSPTEDYGYT
TRBV19,-,TRBJ2-1,ASSMGRGSSYNEQF
TRBV19,many,TRBJ2-1,ATSRVAGGTYNEQF
TRBV6-2/TRBV6-3,few,TRBJ1-1,ASSSRVFEAF
TRBV27,-,TRBJ1-1,ASRPGQLHQVNAF
TRBV20-1,few,TRBJ2-7,SAPPSGRDYEQY
TRBV18,-,TRBJ1-1,ASSPKSAGALDTEAF
TRBV5-5,few,TRBJ1-2,ASSLRGNYGYT
TRBV5-1,few,TRBJ2-7,ASGEIQGHEQY
TRBV11-3,few,TRBJ1-1,ASSSWTDMNTEAF
TRBV7-9,few,TRBJ1-1,ASSLRQGLNTEAF
TRBV10-2,-,TRBJ2-3,ASSESGQATDTQY
TRBV29-1,-,TRBJ2-5,SVDLARETQY
TRBV7-9,-,TRBJ2-7,ASSRLAGATYEQY